This T cell receptor (beta chain) originates from a study of Graves' ophthalmopathy and Graves' hyperthyroidism listed by TCRdb under 2018. Regarding the study in general: Peripheral blood was collected at initial diagnosis, before any treatment. To tell Graves' ophthalmopathy apart from Graves' hyperthyroidism, and to predict which patients would progress to ophthalmopathy, the study relied on TCR beta repertoire signatures. In total, around 130 blood samples were TCR-sequenced: around 42 ophthalmopathy, approximately 75 hyperthyroidism and about 17 hyperthyroidism-to-ophthalmopathy patients. To explore V-J signatures that distinguish ophthalmopathy from hyperthyroidism, a discovery set of about 99 patients was enrolled, made up of about 40 with ophthalmopathy and some 56 with stable hyperthyroidism. The independent validation cohort included about 20 hyperthyroidism patients plus 17 patients who later progressed from hyperthyroidism to ophthalmopathy. In several hyperthyroidism patients, the T-cell repertoire of thyroid tissue was compared with the T-cell repertoire of blood. Once sampling was done, hyperthyroidism patients were given methimazole at a starting dose of 30 mg daily, while ophthalmopathy patients were given high-dose intravenous methylprednisolone. For training and testing, the 100 or so patients in the discovery cohort were randomly divided in a 7:3 ratio. General study outcomes and caveats: Ophthalmopathy was separated from stable hyperthyroidism by the 13-signature model with 85% to 90% sensitivity and about 81% specificity in cross-validation and with 80%/75% in the test set. In validation, the model predicted ophthalmopathy progression with over 60% sensitivity and approximately 78% specificity; some 13 predicted patients were CT-confirmed with GO in a median of approximately six months. Sample size was not predetermined statistically, and investigators were not blinded to group allocation. Most expanded thyroid clonotypes with a frequency above 0.001 also appeared in blood, which suggests that blood repertoires may reflect the immune response in the thyroid.

Ophthalmopathy patients were characterized by moderately to severely active disease, a Clinical Activity Score of at least 3, a NOSPECS grade of at least 4, and a disease duration under 3 months. Patients with other autoimmune diseases, uncontrolled infections, pregnancy or lactation were excluded from the study. Diagnosis was based on clinical symptoms, serum thyroxine, TRAb, thyroid ultrasound and orbital computed tomography. PBMCs were isolated from about 10 ml of fresh peripheral blood by Ficoll-Paque density gradient centrifugation. Total RNA was extracted with Trizol reagent and quality-checked on an Agilent 2100 Bioanalyzer. Its CDR3 holds 18 amino acids, cysteine through phenylalanine. Only the CDR3 part of the read is kept: 54 bases, read in frame from the first base. Taken from the germline V gene (reference sequence), the CDR1 and CDR2 loops are PRHDT and FYEKMQ. The trim is 4 bases for V and 4 bases for J, with a gap of 25 bases between the germline ends.

For repertoire sequencing, the TCR beta CDR3 regions were amplified from RNA transcripts. The first round was an RT-PCR using HTBI primers with the Qiagen OneStep RT-PCR kit, and this first round was followed by a second-round multiplex PCR, then size selection and purification. The libraries underwent paired-end sequencing with 100 bp reads on an Illumina HiSeq2000. From the authors' description of their analysis: SOAPnuke was used for read processing, and reads with adapters, uncalled bases, a mean Phred below 15, or no exact constant-primer or identifier match were discarded. High-quality paired reads were merged with COPE v1.2.5. Clonotypes were defined as unique nucleotide sequences and were aligned to IMGT TRB V, D and J references using MiTCR v1.1. Analysis was restricted to V-J combinations with a frequency above 0.0001, which covered just over 98% of repertoires. For each V-J combination, a TCR clonal expansion and chaos score was defined as F50 clonal expansion divided by the chaos observed in the TCRdist matrix. Welch's t-statistics and random forest were used to reduce features to 10 to 15 V-J combinations, which were fed into a naive Bayes classifier. The similarity between thyroid and blood repertoires was quantified using the Morisita-Horn index. Starting from the raw public reads, TCRdb applied fastp trimming at Q25, assembled clones with MiXCR and retained in-frame beta chains. Entries that share a CDR3 protein sequence are merged under the most common genes and DNA. These V and J calls originate from TCRdb's pipeline instead of the authors' own analysis. This sample lists fewer than 600,000 distinct CDR3 sequences; around 14% were detected once. 9.5% to 10% of the sample is held by the ten biggest clonotypes.

On this clonotype: The antigen it binds to is not known. The sample holds no much larger clone one base away, and base qualities are not on file.

Sequenced sample: blood. The chain links TRBV13 with TRBJ1-1, with an unclear D gene assignment. The sequence was collected from a woman in her 30s with Graves' ophthalmopathy. Donor details come from another sample of the same person, matched by shared clones. DNA sequence: TGTGCCAGCAGCTCCCGATTAACTCAACTCGGCTCTATCACTGAAGCTTTCTTT. This translates into CASSSRLTQLGSITEAFF.